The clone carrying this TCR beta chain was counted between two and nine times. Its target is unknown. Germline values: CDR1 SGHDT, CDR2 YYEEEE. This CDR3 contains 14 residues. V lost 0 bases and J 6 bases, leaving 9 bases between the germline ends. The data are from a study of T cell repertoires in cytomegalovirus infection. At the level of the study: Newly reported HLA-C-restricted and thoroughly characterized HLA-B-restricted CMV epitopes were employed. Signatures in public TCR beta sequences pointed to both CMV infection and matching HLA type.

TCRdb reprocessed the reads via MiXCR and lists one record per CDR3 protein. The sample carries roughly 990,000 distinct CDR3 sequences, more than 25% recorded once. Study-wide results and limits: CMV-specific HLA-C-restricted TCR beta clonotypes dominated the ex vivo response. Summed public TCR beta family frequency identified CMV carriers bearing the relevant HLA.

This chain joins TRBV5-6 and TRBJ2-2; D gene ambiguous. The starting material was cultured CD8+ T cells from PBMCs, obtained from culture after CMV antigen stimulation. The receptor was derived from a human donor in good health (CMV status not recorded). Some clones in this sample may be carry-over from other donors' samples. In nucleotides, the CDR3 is TGTGCCAGCAGCTTGGACGGCATCGCCGGGGAGCTGTTTTTT. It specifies CASSLDGIAGELFF.